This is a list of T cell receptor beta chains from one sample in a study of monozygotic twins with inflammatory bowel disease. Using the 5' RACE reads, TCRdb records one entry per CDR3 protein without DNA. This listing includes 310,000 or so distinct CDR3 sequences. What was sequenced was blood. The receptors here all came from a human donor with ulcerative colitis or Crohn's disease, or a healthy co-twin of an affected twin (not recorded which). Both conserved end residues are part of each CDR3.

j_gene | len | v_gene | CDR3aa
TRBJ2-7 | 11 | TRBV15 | CATSGRQGQYF
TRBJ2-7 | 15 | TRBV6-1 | CASAPPSQGLGEQYF
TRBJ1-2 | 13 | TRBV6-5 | CASRDTVNYGYTF
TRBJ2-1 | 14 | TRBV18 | CASSSNPDSREQFF
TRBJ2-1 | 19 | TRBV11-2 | CASSSLALLAGGAHNEQFF
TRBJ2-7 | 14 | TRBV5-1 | CASSSGTGTDEQYF
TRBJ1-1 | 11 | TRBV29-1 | CSVLTGTEAFF
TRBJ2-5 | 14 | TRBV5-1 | CASSPSQGQETQYF
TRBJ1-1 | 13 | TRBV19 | CATAGRWDTEAFF
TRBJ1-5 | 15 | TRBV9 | CASSVESGYNQPQHF
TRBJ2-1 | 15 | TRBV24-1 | CATSDYGQGANEQFF
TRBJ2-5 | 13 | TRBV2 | CASIKARGETQYF
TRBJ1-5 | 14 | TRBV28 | CASNARGRGQPQHF
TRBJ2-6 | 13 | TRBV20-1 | CSARGAGANVLTF
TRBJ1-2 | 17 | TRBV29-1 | CSVPSVEGGGVYFGYTF
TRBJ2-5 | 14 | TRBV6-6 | CASSYRGRGETQYF
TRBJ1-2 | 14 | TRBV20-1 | CSPASGDRGSGYTF